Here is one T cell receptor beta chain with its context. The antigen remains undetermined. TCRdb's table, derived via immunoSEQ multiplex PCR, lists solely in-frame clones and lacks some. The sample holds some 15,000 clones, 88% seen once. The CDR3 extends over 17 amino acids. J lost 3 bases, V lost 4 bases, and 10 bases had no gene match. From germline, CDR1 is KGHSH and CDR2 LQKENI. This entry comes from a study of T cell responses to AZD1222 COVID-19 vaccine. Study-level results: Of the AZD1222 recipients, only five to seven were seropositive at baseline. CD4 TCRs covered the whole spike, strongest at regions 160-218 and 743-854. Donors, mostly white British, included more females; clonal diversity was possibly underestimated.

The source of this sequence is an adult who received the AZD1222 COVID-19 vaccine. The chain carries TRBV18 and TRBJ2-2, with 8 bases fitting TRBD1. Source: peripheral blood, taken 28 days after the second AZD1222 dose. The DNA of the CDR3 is TGTGCCAGCTCACTGCCACCGGGACAGGATTACACCGGGGAGCTGTTTTTT. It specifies CASSLPPGQDYTGELFF. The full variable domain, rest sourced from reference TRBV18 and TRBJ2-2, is NAGVMQNPRHLVRRRGQEARLRCSPMKGHSHVYWYRQLPEEGLKFMVYLQKENIIDESGMPKERFSAEFPKEGPSILRIQQVVRGDSAAYFCASSLPPGQDYTGELFFGEGSRLTVL.